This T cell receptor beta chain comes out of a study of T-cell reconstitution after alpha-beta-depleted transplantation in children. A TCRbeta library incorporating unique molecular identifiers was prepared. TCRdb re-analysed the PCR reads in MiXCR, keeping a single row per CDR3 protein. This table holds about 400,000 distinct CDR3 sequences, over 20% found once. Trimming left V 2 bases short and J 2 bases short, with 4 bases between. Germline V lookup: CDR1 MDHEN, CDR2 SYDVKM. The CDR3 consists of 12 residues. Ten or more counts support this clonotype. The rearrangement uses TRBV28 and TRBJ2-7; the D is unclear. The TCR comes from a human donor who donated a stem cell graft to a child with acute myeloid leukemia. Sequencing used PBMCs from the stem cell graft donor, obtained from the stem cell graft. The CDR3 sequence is CASSLAAYEQYF. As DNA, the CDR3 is TGTGCCAGCAGTTTAGCCGCCTACGAGCAGTACTTC. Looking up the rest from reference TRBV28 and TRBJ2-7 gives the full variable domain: DVKVTQSSRYLVKRTGEKVFLECVQDMDHENMFWYRQDPGLGLRLIYFSYDVKMKEKGDIPEGYSVSREKKERFSLILESASTNQTSMYLCASSLAAYEQYFGPGTRLTVT.